This T cell receptor (beta chain) originates from a study of CD8 T cells in ankylosing spondylitis. This clonotype occurred a few times. Germline V lookup: CDR1 SQVTM, CDR2 ANQGSEA. The CDR3 loop spans 13 amino acids. Trimming cost V 4 bases and J 3 bases; bases outside gene matches: 3. MiXCR, applied by TCRdb to the 5' RACE reads, yields one record per CDR3 protein. The sample records around 300,000 distinct CDR3 sequences, under 25% being singletons. The chain joins TRBV29-1 to TRBJ2-3, with 8 bases identical to TRBD2. This sequence was found in a female donor with ankylosing spondylitis or in good health (not recorded which). Sample: blood, either unsorted or a sorted T cell fraction (not recorded which). CDR3 amino acids: CSVGSGGTDTQYF. The DNA for the CDR3 is TGCAGCGTTGGGTCGGGAGGGACAGATACGCAGTATTTT.